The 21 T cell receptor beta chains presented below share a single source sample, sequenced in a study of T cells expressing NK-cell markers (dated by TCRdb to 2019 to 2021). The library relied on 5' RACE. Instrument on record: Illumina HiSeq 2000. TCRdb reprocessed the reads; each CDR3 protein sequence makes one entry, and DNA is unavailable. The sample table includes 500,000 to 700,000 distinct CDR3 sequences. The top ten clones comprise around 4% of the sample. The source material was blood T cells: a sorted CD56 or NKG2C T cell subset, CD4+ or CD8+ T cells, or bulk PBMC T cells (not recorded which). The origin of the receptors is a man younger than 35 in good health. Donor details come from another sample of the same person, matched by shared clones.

CDR3 protein: CASNPRGVETQYF. The chain employs TRBV6-2 or TRBV6-3 and TRBJ2-5; the D gene TCRdb calls, TRBD1, cannot be checked with no DNA. The CDR3 has 13 amino acids. Looked up from germline, CDR1 is MNHEY and CDR2 is SVGEGT.

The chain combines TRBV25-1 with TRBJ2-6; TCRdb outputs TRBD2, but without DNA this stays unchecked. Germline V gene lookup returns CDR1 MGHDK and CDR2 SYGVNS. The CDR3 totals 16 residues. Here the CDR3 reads CASSVSGGPGANVLTF.

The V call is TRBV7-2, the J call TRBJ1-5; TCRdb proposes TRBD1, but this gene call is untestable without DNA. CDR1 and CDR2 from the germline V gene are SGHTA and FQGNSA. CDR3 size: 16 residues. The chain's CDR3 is CASSLVARGSNQPQHF.

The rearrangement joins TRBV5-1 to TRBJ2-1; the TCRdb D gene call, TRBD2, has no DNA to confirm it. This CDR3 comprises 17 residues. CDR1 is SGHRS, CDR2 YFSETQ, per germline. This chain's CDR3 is CASSSPQREGRWNEQFF.

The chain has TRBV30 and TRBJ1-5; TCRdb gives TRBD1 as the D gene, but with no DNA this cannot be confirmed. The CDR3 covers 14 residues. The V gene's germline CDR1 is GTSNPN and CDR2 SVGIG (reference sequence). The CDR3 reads CAWTLGEQSQPQHF.

The chain's CDR3 is CASSRLVTEPNVLTF. The V and J genes are TRBV7-9 and TRBJ2-6. CDR3 length: 15 amino acids. CDR1 is SEHNR and CDR2 is FQNEAQ in the germline V gene (reference sequence).

The CDR3 protein is CASSPGLRRTNIQYF. The rearrangement joins TRBV18 to TRBJ2-4; with no DNA, the TCRdb D assignment of TRBD2 cannot be verified. The CDR3 loop spans 15 amino acids. CDR1 is KGHSH and CDR2 is LQKENI in the germline V gene.

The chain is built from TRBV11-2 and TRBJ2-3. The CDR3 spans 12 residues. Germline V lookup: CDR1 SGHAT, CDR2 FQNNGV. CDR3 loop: CASSVHLDTQYF.

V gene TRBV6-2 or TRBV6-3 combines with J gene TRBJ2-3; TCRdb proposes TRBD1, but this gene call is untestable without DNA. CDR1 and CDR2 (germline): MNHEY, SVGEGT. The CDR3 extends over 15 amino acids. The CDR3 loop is CASGPGGSYTDTQYF.

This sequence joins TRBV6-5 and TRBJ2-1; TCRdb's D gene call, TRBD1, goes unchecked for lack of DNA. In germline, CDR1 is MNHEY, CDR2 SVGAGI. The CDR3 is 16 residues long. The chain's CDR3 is CASSYSFWGGNNEQFF.

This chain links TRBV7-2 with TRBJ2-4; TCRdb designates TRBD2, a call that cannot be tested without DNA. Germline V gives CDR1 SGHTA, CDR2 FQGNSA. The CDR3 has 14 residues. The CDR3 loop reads CASSSLGTSVIQYF.

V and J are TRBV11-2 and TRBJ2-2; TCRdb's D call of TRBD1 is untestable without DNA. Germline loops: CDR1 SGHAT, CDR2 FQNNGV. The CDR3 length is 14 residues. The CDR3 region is CASRLTGGTGELFF.

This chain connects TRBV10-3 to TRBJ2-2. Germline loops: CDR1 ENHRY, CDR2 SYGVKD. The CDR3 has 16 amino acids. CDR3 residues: CAISDEGVRDTGELFF.

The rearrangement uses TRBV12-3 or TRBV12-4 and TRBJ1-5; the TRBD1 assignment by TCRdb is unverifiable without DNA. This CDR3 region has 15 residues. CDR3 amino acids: CASSGDGSSNQPQHF.

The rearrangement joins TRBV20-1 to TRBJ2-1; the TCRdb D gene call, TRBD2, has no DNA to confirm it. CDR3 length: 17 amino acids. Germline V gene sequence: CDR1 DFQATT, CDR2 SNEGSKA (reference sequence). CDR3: CSAAGLAGDRSYNEQFF.

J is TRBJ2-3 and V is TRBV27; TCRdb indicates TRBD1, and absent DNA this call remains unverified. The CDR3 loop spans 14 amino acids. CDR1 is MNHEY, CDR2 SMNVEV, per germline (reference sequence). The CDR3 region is CASSLRGAVYTQYF.

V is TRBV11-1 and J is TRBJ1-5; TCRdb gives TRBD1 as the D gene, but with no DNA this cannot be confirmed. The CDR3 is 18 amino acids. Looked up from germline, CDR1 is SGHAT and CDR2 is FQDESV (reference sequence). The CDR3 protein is CASSSDRGFSMYDQPQHF.

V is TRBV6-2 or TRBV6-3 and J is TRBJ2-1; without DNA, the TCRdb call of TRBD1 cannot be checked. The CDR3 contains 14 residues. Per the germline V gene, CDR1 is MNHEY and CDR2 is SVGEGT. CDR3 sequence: CASSYSTGPNEQFF.

The CDR3 here is CASSQGADNSPLHF. The chain joins TRBV6-1 to TRBJ1-6; the TCRdb D gene call, TRBD1, has no DNA to confirm it. The CDR3 consists of 14 residues. Germline CDR1 and CDR2: MNHNS and SASEGT.

CDR3 region: CATSRGPAGDTGELFF. The rearrangement joins TRBV15 to TRBJ2-2; the D gene TCRdb calls, TRBD2, cannot be checked with no DNA. Germline V gene lookup returns CDR1 LNHNV and CDR2 YYDKDF (reference sequence). The CDR3 totals 16 residues.

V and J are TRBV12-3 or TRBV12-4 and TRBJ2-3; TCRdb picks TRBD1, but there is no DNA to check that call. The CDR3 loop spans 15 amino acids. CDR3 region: CASSRRGQAADTQYF.